The rows below give T cell receptor beta chains drawn from one sample of a study of OX40 agonist ivuxolimab in advanced cancers. The data were produced by immunoSEQ multiplex PCR, yet TCRdb's version contains in-frame clones alone and is incomplete. The table lists nearly 70,000 clones, roughly 84% of them singletons, with 1.4% in the top ten. Here the sequenced sample was CD4+ or CD8+ T cells sorted from blood, taken in a trial of the OX40 agonist ivuxolimab. These receptor sequences come from an adult with an advanced solid tumor such as melanoma, head and neck, liver or kidney cancer. The CDR3 runs from the conserved cysteine through the conserved F or W. The D gene is left open where the match is weak. The size of a clone is reported for some rows only, either as once, few or many, or as a class for expanded clones.

CASSSGQGRGYTF TGTGCCAGCAGCTCCGGACAGGGACGGGGCTACACCTTC TRBD1 . TRBJ1-2 TRBV11-3
CASSFKGGDTEAFF TGCGCCAGCAGCTTTAAGGGAGGGGACACTGAAGCTTTCTTT . . TRBJ1-1 TRBV5-1
CASSLQVWNSPLHF TGTGCCAGCAGCCTCCAGGTCTGGAATTCACCCCTCCACTTT . . TRBJ1-6 TRBV11-2
CSVGLGVRTEAFF TGCAGCGTTGGTTTGGGGGTACGGACTGAAGCTTTCTTT . . TRBJ1-1 TRBV29-1
CASRSTGEGSPLHF TGTGCAAGTCGCTCGACAGGGGAGGGATCACCCCTCCACTTT . . TRBJ1-6 TRBV12-2
CASSAIAGGHNEQFF TGTGCCAGCTCAGCCATAGCGGGGGGCCACAATGAGCAGTTCTTC TRBD2 . TRBJ2-1 TRBV18
CAWSVQVETEAFF TGTGCCTGGAGTGTACAGGTTGAGACTGAAGCTTTCTTT . . TRBJ1-1 TRBV30
CASSFLGQGYTF TGTGCCAGCAGCTTCTTGGGGCAAGGCTACACCTTC . . TRBJ1-2 TRBV7-2
CASSNPGGVGEKLFF TGTGCCAGCAGTAACCCCGGGGGCGTCGGCGAAAAACTGTTTTTT . . TRBJ1-4 TRBV28
CASSARTPGSGANVLTF TGTGCCAGCTCAGCGCGGACACCTGGCTCTGGGGCCAACGTCCTGACTTTC . . TRBJ2-6 TRBV18
CASSPTGNTEAFF TGTGCCAGCTCACCGACGGGGAACACTGAAGCTTTCTTT . . TRBJ1-1 TRBV18
CATSRGGSTEAFF TGTGCCACCAGCAGAGGGGGGAGCACTGAAGCTTTCTTT . . TRBJ1-1 TRBV15
CASSLASGGWGNQPQHF TGTGCCAGCAGCCTGGCTAGTGGGGGCTGGGGCAATCAGCCCCAGCATTTT . . TRBJ1-5 TRBV5-5
CASSIRRVSGNTIYF TGTGCCAGTAGTATAAGGAGGGTCTCGGGAAACACCATATATTTT . . TRBJ1-3 TRBV19
CASSYPGLEGGKTQYF TGTGCCAGCAGTTACCCCGGGTTAGAAGGAGGAAAGACCCAGTACTTC . . TRBJ2-5 TRBV6-5
CASSAAARGGLYNEQFF TGTGCCAGCAGTGCGGCGGCGCGGGGGGGCCTCTACAATGAGCAGTTCTTC TRBD2 . TRBJ2-1 TRBV25-1
CASSIGGALVTEAFF TGTGCCAGTAGTATAGGGGGGGCGCTGGTCACTGAAGCTTTCTTT . . TRBJ1-1 TRBV19
CASSLLAGTSNQPQHF TGTGCCAGCAGCTTGTTGGCAGGGACTAGCAATCAGCCCCAGCATTTT . . TRBJ1-5 TRBV5-4
CASSSRLGAEQYF TGTGCCAGCAGCTCCCGACTAGGAGCCGAGCAGTACTTC . . TRBJ2-7 TRBV7-9
CASSDRDRGKETQYF TGTGCCAGCAGTGACCGGGACAGGGGGAAAGAGACCCAGTACTTC TRBD1 . TRBJ2-5 TRBV6-6
CASSPRKGMDGELFF TGTGCCAGCTCACCACGGAAGGGGATGGACGGGGAGCTGTTTTTT . . TRBJ2-2 TRBV18
CAWSGRVNEQYF TGTGCCTGGAGTGGGCGTGTGAACGAGCAGTACTTC . . TRBJ2-7 TRBV30
CASTPGQGGFYEQYF TGTGCCAGCACCCCGGGACAGGGAGGCTTCTACGAGCAGTACTTC TRBD1 . TRBJ2-7 TRBV6-5
CASSLAVQGNSPLHF TGCGCCAGCAGCTTGGCCGTACAGGGGAATTCACCCCTCCACTTT TRBD1 . TRBJ1-6 TRBV5-1
CASSEEWVAVSYNEQFF TGTGCCAGCAGTGAAGAGTGGGTAGCGGTCTCCTACAATGAGCAGTTCTTC . . TRBJ2-1 TRBV6-1
CASTYGTLRQGGWGNQPQHF TGTGCCAGTACCTATGGAACCTTAAGACAGGGAGGTTGGGGCAATCAGCCCCAGCATTTT TRBD1 . TRBJ1-5 TRBV19
CASSPAAPTGELFF TGTGCCAGCAGCCCCGCGGCCCCCACGGGGGAGCTGTTTTTT . . TRBJ2-2 TRBV5-4
CASSLRPGGFLGYTF TGTGCCAGCAGTTTACGACCAGGGGGCTTTCTTGGCTACACCTTC TRBD1 . TRBJ1-2 TRBV28
CASTTGALYGYTF TGTGCCAGCACGACAGGGGCTCTCTATGGCTACACCTTC TRBD1 . TRBJ1-2 TRBV28
CASSPGLMSNQPQHF TGTGCCAGCTCACCAGGGTTAATGAGCAATCAGCCCCAGCATTTT . . TRBJ1-5 TRBV18
CASSQDRGDGYTF TGTGCCAGCAGCCAGGACAGGGGGGACGGCTACACCTTC TRBD1 . TRBJ1-2 TRBV5-8
CASSYRGHNSPLHF TGTGCCAGCAGCTACAGGGGCCACAATTCACCCCTCCACTTT TRBD1 . TRBJ1-6 TRBV27
CASSVVGGRSYYGYTF TGTGCCAGCAGCGTAGTTGGGGGGCGTTCGTATTATGGCTACACCTTC . . TRBJ1-2 TRBV9
CASSIAQGSHEQYF TGTGCCAGTAGTATCGCTCAGGGATCCCACGAGCAGTACTTC . . TRBJ2-7 TRBV19
CASSLYLDYGYTF TGTGCCAGCAGTTTATACCTAGACTATGGCTACACCTTC . . TRBJ1-2 TRBV28
CASRDSGLETQYF TGTGCCAGCAGGGACAGCGGTCTAGAGACCCAGTACTTC . . TRBJ2-5 TRBV6-1
CASSPGTVNTEAFF TGTGCCAGCAGCCCCGGGACAGTGAACACTGAAGCTTTCTTT TRBD1 once TRBJ1-1 TRBV5-4
CASSFSGGSTDTQYF TGTGCCAGCAGCTTTAGCGGGGGAAGCACAGATACGCAGTATTTT TRBD2 . TRBJ2-3 TRBV7-2
CASSPGQGILYGYTF TGCGCCAGCAGCCCAGGACAGGGAATCCTCTATGGCTACACCTTC TRBD1 . TRBJ1-2 TRBV5-1
CASSLRTANYGYTF TGTGCCAGCAGCTTGAGGACAGCTAACTATGGCTACACCTTC . once TRBJ1-2 TRBV5-8
CASSRLGQITDTQYF TGTGCCAGCAGTCGCCTCGGACAGATCACAGATACGCAGTATTTT . once TRBJ2-3 TRBV6-6
CASSLEGGNTEAFF TGTGCCAGCAGCTTAGAGGGGGGGAACACTGAAGCTTTCTTT . . TRBJ1-1 TRBV7-9
CASSLQGNYGYTF TGTGCCAGCAGCTTACAGGGGAACTATGGCTACACCTTC . . TRBJ1-2 TRBV7-2
CASSVTGTSGGAGETQYF TGCGCCAGCAGCGTAACCGGGACTAGCGGGGGGGCCGGGGAGACCCAGTACTTC TRBD2 few TRBJ2-5 TRBV5-1
CASSWTSGGRETQYF TGTGCCAGCAGTTGGACTAGCGGGGGGCGAGAGACCCAGTACTTC TRBD2 . TRBJ2-5 TRBV28
CASSLKGSNQPQHF TGTGCCAGCAGCTTGAAGGGGAGCAATCAGCCCCAGCATTTT . . TRBJ1-5 TRBV7-9
CASSLRTRQETQYF TGTGCCAGCAGCTTGAGAACTAGACAAGAGACCCAGTACTTC . . TRBJ2-5 TRBV5-5
CASSVQTGGPYEQYF TGTGCCAGCAGCGTACAAACAGGGGGTCCCTACGAGCAGTACTTC TRBD1 . TRBJ2-7 TRBV9
CASSLGRGTGGSYEQYF TGCGCCAGCAGCTTGGGCCGCGGGACAGGGGGTTCCTACGAGCAGTACTTC TRBD1 . TRBJ2-7 TRBV5-1
CASSPAGQVTKNIQYF TGTGCCAGCTCACCGGCGGGACAGGTTACGAAAAACATTCAGTACTTC TRBD1 few TRBJ2-4 TRBV18
CASSIHASPTGNQPQHF TGTGCCAGTAGTATTCATGCGAGCCCGACAGGAAATCAGCCCCAGCATTTT . once TRBJ1-5 TRBV19